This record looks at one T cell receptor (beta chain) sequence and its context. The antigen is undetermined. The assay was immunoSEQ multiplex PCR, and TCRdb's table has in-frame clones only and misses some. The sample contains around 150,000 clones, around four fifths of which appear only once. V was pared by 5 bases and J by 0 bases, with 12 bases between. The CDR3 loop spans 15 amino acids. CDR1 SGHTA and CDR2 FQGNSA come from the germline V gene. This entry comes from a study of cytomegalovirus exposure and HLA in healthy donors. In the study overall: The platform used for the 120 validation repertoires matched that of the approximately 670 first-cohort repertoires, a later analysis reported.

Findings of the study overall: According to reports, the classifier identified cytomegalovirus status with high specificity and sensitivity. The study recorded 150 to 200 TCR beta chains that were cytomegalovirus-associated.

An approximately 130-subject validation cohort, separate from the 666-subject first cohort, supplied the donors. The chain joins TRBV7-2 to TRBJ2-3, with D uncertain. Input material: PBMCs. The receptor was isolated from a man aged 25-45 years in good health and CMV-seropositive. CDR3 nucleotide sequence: TGTGCCAGCAGCCCCTTAGTGATTAGCACAGATACGCAGTATTTT. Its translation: CASSPLVISTDTQYF.